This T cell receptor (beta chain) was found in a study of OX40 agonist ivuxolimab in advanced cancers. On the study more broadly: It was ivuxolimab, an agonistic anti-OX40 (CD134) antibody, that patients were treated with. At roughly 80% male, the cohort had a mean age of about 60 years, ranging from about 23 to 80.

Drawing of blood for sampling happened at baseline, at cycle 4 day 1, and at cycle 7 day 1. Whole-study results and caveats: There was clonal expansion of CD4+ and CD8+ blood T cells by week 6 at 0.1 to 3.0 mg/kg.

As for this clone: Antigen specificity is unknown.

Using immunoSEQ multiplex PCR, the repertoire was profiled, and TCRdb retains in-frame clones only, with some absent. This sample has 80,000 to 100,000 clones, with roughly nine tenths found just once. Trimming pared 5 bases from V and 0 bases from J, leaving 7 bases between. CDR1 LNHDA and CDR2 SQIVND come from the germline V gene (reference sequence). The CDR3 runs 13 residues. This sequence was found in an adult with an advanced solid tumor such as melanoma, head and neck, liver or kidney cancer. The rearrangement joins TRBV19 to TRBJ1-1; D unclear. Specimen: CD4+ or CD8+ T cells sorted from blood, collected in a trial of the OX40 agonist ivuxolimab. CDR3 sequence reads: CASSLSMNTEAFF. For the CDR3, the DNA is TGTGCCAGTAGTCTAAGCATGAACACTGAAGCTTTCTTT.